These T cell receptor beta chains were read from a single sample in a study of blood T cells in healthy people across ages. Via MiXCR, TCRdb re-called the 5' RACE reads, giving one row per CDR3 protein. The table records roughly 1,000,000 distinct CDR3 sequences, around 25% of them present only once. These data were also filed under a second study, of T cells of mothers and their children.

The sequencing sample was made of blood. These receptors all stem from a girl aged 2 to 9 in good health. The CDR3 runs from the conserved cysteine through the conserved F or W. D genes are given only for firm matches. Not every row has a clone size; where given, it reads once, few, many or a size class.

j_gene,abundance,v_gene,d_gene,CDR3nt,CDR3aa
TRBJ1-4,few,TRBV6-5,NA,TGTGCCAGCAGTTACTTTTCGGGGACGGTTGAAAAACTGTTTTTT,CASSYFSGTVEKLFF
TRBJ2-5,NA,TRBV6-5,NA,TGTGCCAGCAGCCCTAATGTCCAAGAGACCCAGTACTTC,CASSPNVQETQYF
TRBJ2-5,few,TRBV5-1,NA,TGCGCCAGCAGCTTGGCGCAGGATGATAATAGTGTGGAGACCCAGTACTTC,CASSLAQDDNSVETQYF
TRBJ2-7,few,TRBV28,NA,TGTGCCAGCAAAGGGTACGGGAGTGTGTGGGAGCAGTACTTC,CASKGYGSVWEQYF
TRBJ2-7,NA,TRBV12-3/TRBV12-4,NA,TGCGCCAGCAGTTTGGACTCTCCCACCTCCTACGAGCAGTACTTC,CASSLDSPTSYEQYF
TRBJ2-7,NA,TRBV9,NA,TGTGCCAGCAGCGTAGGTGAGGGAATCGGGTACGAGCAGTACTTC,CASSVGEGIGYEQYF
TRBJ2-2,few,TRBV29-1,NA,TGCAGCGGCGCCGACGGGTACACCGGGGAGCTGTTTTTT,CSGADGYTGELFF
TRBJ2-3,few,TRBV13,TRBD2,TGTGCCAGCAGCATTAGCGGGGACATGACCGGCACAGATACGCAGTATTTT,CASSISGDMTGTDTQYF
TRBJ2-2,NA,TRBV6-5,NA,TGTGCCAGCAGCCGACAGAAGAACACCGGGGAGCTGTTTTTT,CASSRQKNTGELFF
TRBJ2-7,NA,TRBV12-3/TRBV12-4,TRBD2,TGTGCCAGCAGTTGGACTAGCAGCTCCTACGAGCAGTACTTC,CASSWTSSSYEQYF
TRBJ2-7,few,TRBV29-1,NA,TGCAGCGTTCAGACAGGTGCATACGAGCAGTACTTC,CSVQTGAYEQYF
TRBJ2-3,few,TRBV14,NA,TGTGCCAGCAGCCACCTCGCCGGGAATCCTCCGGATACGCAGTATTTT,CASSHLAGNPPDTQYF
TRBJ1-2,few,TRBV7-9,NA,TGTGCCAGCACCCAGGGCGCAGGGGTTGGCTACACCTTC,CASTQGAGVGYTF
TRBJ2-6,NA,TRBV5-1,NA,TGCGCCAGTGCTACAGGGAGCTCTGGGGCCAACGTCCTGACTTTC,CASATGSSGANVLTF
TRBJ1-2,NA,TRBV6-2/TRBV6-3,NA,TGTGCCAGCTTGAGAGACAGATCTAACTATGGCTACACCTTC,CASLRDRSNYGYTF
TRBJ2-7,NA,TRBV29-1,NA,TGCAGCGTTAGGGGGGCAGACTACGAGCAGTACTTC,CSVRGADYEQYF
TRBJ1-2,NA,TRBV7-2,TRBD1,TGTGCCAGCAGCTTACAGGGGGGGACAGGCTATGGCTACACCTTC,CASSLQGGTGYGYTF
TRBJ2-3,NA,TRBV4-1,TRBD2,TGCGCCAGCAGCCAAGAGTTAGCGGGAGTGGGCACAGATACGCAGTATTTT,CASSQELAGVGTDTQYF
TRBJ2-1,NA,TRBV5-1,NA,TGCGCCAGCAGCTTGGCGGCAGACTCCTACAATGAGCAGTTCTTC,CASSLAADSYNEQFF
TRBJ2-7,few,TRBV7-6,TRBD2,TGTGCCAGCAGCTTCGGGGGGGCGGACGAGCAGTACTTC,CASSFGGADEQYF
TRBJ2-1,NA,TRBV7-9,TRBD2,TGTGCCAGCAGCCTGGGACTAGCGGGGGCCAATGAGCAGCTCTTC,CASSLGLAGANEQLF
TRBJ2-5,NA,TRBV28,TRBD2,TGTGCCAGCAGTTCGACGCGGGGGAGGGGTGAGACCCAGTACTTC,CASSSTRGRGETQYF
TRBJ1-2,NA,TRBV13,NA,TGTGCCAGCAGCTTTCTAACGGCCATGGGGACTAACTATGGCTACACCTTC,CASSFLTAMGTNYGYTF
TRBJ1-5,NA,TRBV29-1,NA,TGCAGCGTTGGGGACGATGTTCAGCCCCAGCATTTT,CSVGDDVQPQHF
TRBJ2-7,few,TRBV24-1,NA,TGTGCCACCAGTGATGATCGGAGGGTCCTGTACTTC,CATSDDRRVLYF
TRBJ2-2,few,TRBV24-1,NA,TGTGCCACCAGTGATTTGCCACCGACAGAGAACACCGGGGAGCTGTTTTTT,CATSDLPPTENTGELFF
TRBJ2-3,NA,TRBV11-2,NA,TGTGCCAGCAGCCTTTCCACTAGTTTTGATACGCAGTATTTT,CASSLSTSFDTQYF
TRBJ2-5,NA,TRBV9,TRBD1,TGTGCCAGTAGACAGGGGGCCATTGAGGAGTTGCAAGAGACCCAGTACTTC,CASRQGAIEELQETQYF
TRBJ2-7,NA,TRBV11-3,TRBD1,TGTGCCAGCAGCCCCCGGGACAGCGGTCGGCGAGGGCAGTACTTC,CASSPRDSGRRGQYF
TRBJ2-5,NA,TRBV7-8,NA,TGTGCCAGCAGCTTAATAGGAGCGGGCCTTATTCAAGAGACCCAGTACTTC,CASSLIGAGLIQETQYF
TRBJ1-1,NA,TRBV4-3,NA,TGCGCCAGCAGCCAAGATGGGGGCCATGAAGCTTTCTTT,CASSQDGGHEAFF
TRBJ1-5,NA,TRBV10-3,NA,TGTGCCATCAGTGAGTCGGGGACGGTGGGCCAGCCCCAGCATTTT,CAISESGTVGQPQHF
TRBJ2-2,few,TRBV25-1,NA,TGTGCCAGCAGACAGGGTACTCTAGCCGGGGAGCTGTTTTTT,CASRQGTLAGELFF